This T cell receptor beta chain was retrieved from a study of Ad26.COV2.S vaccination and SARS-CoV-2 variants. Overall study context: The vaccine Ad26.COV2.S was put into the muscle once, or twice with 56 days between.

The treatment was: around 19 received Ad26.COV2.S at low or high dose, single or two shots; about five received placebo; per-sample allocation not given. Sample collection was performed on day 63 after the first vaccine or placebo injection. The shot given was an Ad26 vector that makes Wuhan-strain SARS-CoV-2 spike. As concerns this clone: Its antigen is not identified.

Clones were sequenced by immunoSEQ multiplex PCR, and TCRdb holds only the in-frame ones, with some missing. The data contain 350,000 to 450,000 clones, approximately 83% of them singletons. The study's findings and limits: Quantification of TCR breadth and depth may have yielded underestimates of total T cell responses. Vaccine and placebo recipients had similar non-spike TCR breadth.

Germline V gene lookup returns CDR1 SGHNT and CDR2 YENEEA. V trimming: 5 bases; J trimming: 5 bases; junction bases outside the gene matches: 11. This CDR3 has 17 residues. The TCR originated in a person between 18 and 60 years old who received the Ad26.COV2.S COVID-19 vaccine or a placebo. The material was peripheral blood, obtained in a trial of Ad26.COV2.S vaccine versus placebo. V gene TRBV11-3 combines with J gene TRBJ2-1; 11 bases map to TRBD2. The CDR3 loop reads CASSPQSLAGVDNEQFF. The CDR3 DNA reads TGTGCCAGCAGCCCCCAATCACTAGCGGGGGTCGACAATGAGCAGTTCTTC.